This T cell receptor (beta chain) stems from a study of immune evolution from preneoplasia to lung adenocarcinoma. Study-wide results and limits: Later-stage lesions appeared to have more T cells, more diversity, less clonality.

CDR1 and CDR2 (germline): SNHLY, FYNNEI. The V end lost 6 bases, the J end lost 4 bases, and 18 bases lay between the germline ends. CDR3 length: 15 amino acids. Remarks on this clone: Antigen: not known.

Using immunoSEQ multiplex PCR, the repertoire was profiled, and TCRdb retains in-frame clones only, with some absent. The repertoire has more than 6,500 clones, approximately 80% of them found once; the top ten carry approximately 7%. Sequencing was carried out using FFPE adjacent normal lung tissue. The TCR was taken from a person aged 65 to 79 with lung adenocarcinoma. The rearrangement uses TRBV2 and TRBJ1-2; D not certain. CDR3 amino acids: CASRITEAGPYGYTF. Written as DNA, the CDR3 is TGTGCCAGCAGAATAACAGAGGCGGGTCCCTATGGCTACACCTTC.